This TCR beta chain was retrieved from a study of blood T cell repertoires in COVID-19. The CDR3 is 14 residues long. V lost 5 bases and J lost 2, with 13 bases in between. CDR1 and CDR2 from the germline V gene are SQVTM and ANQGSEA. This clone was picked up a small number of times. Libraries were prepared by immunoSEQ multiplex PCR; TCRdb keeps only in-frame clonotypes and omits some of them. The data contain 300,000 or so clones, nearly 90% of them singletons. This TCR derives from a woman aged 30 to 39 who had recovered from COVID-19. Sample: PBMCs or T cells enriched from blood (not recorded which). This chain joins TRBV29-1 and TRBJ2-1; tentatively, D is TRBD2 (5 bases). The CDR3 loop is CSVFGVGAYNEQFF. As DNA, the CDR3 is TGCAGCGTTTTCGGGGTCGGGGCCTACAATGAGCAGTTCTTC.